This entry describes one T cell receptor (beta chain). The sample originates from a study of OX40 agonist ivuxolimab in advanced cancers. V lost 10 bases, J lost 1 base, and 7 bases stayed unmatched. This CDR3 has 13 residues. Germline V gene sequence: CDR1 MNHEY, CDR2 SMNVEV (reference sequence). TCRdb keeps only in-frame clones here, not all; method: immunoSEQ multiplex PCR. Seen here are some 99,000 clones, roughly 95% observed once, and the top ten hold approximately 0.2%. Excluded were patients having autoimmune disease history or systemic immunosuppression. Baseline, cycle 4 day 1, and cycle 7 day 1 were the blood sampling points.

The sequences come from CD4+ or CD8+ T cells sorted from blood, collected in a trial of the OX40 agonist ivuxolimab. The TCR was taken from an adult with an advanced solid tumor such as melanoma, head and neck, liver or kidney cancer. The chain carries TRBV27 and TRBJ2-7, with 7 nucleotides matching TRBD1. CDR3 bases: TGTGCCACTCGGGACAGTCAATCCTACGAGCAGTACTTC. This encodes CATRDSQSYEQYF.